The 27 T cell receptor beta chains below were found in one sample sequenced in a study of beta chain features in type 1 diabetes. All of the isolated RNA was reverse transcribed, so expressed TCRB transcripts were sequenced. Profiled with immunoSEQ multiplex PCR; TCRdb holds only in-frame clones, not every one. This sample has about 230,000 clones; over 9.5% occur once, and the top ten carry about 0.037%. The source material was naive CD4+ T cells from blood. The receptors were sampled from a woman between 18 and 29 years old in good health.

V usage is TRBV7-6 and J usage is TRBJ2-3; 9 positions agree with TRBD1. J was trimmed by 4 bases and V by 6 bases; bases with no gene match: 8. CDR1 and CDR2 from the germline V gene are SGHVS and FNYEAQ. The CDR3 spans 15 residues. The CDR3 DNA sequence: TGTGCCAGCAGTAAATCGGGACAGGGTCCAGATACGCAGTATTTT. It translates to CASSKSGQGPDTQYF.

This clone was detected only a few times. This sequence joins TRBV7-8 and TRBJ2-7; D gene ambiguous. There are 13 residues in the CDR3. Germline values: CDR1 SGHVS, CDR2 FQNEAQ. V lost 0 bases, J lost 0 bases, and 3 bases lay in between. The CDR3, as DNA: TGTGCCAGCAGCTTAGCCGTCTCCTACGAGCAGTACTTC. It specifies CASSLAVSYEQYF.

This rearrangement joins TRBV5-1 to TRBJ2-3; D is perhaps TRBD2 (5 bases). The ends were cut back, 1 base at V and 4 bases at J, with 19 bases in the middle. This CDR3 region has 17 residues. Germline assignment: CDR1 SGHRS and CDR2 YFSETQ. CDR3 sequence (DNA): TGCGCCAGCAGCTTGATCCGGACGGGGAATTTCCCAGATACGCAGTATTTT. It yields the protein CASSLIRTGNFPDTQYF. Full variable domain (outside the CDR3, taken from reference TRBV5-1 and TRBJ2-3): KAGVTQTPRYLIKTRGQQVTLSCSPISGHRSVSWYQQTPGQGLQFLFEYFSETQRNKGNFPGRFSGRQFSNSRSEMNVSTLELGDSALYLCASSLIRTGNFPDTQYFGPGTRLTVL.

This clone turned up a few times. The rearrangement links TRBV2 to TRBJ2-7; unclear D gene. Trimming removed 7 bases from V and 0 bases from J, with 16 bases in between. This CDR3 has 15 residues. The germline gives CDR1 SNHLY, CDR2 FYNNEI. For the CDR3, the DNA is TGTGCCAGCACCCATAGGCCCCACAGCTCCTACGAGCAGTACTTC. This codes for CASTHRPHSSYEQYF.

The rearrangement links TRBV27 to TRBJ2-7, with D perhaps matching TRBD1 (6 bases). The CDR3 totals 19 residues. V was pared by 5 bases and J by 7 bases, with 33 bases between. CDR1 and CDR2 (germline): MNHEY, SMNVEV (reference sequence). CDR3 residues: CASSPWDTDLNSWRWEQYF. CDR3 sequence (DNA): TGTGCCAGCAGTCCTTGGGACACCGATCTTAATAGCTGGAGGTGGGAGCAGTACTTC.

This clone was counted between two and nine times. The chain employs TRBV21-1 and TRBJ1-1. TRBV21-1 is an annotated pseudogene. The CDR3 is made up of 18 amino acids. The CDR3 DNA reads as TGTGCCAGCAGCAAAGCGGCTTCGACTCCAGACCGGAACACTGAAGCTTTCTTT. Protein: CASSKAASTPDRNTEAFF.

The chain couples TRBV5-1 to TRBJ2-7, with 9 nucleotides matching TRBD2. This CDR3 has 14 residues. V shed 4 bases, J shed 5 bases, and the junction held 7 bases outside the gene matches. Germline V CDR1 and CDR2: SGHRS, YFSETQ. The CDR3 DNA follows: TGCGCCAGCAGCAGGGAGCGGGAGGATAACGAGCAGTACTTC. Amino acid sequence: CASSREREDNEQYF.

This chain joins TRBV6-6 and TRBJ1-2; perhaps TRBD1 as D (5 bases). V lost 2 bases to trimming and J lost 5 bases, with 15 bases between them. The CDR3 runs 15 residues. The germline V gene encodes CDR1 MNHNY and CDR2 SVGAGI (reference sequence). This CDR3 reads CASSYPRSDIYGYTF. The CDR3 nucleotides read TGTGCCAGCAGTTACCCCCGGTCGGACATTTATGGCTACACCTTC.

On this clone itself: The same CDR3 arises from other DNA sequences in this sample as well. This chain joins TRBV5-1 and TRBJ2-1; 9 bases are a match to TRBD2. This CDR3 has 16 residues. Germline values: CDR1 SGHRS, CDR2 YFSETQ. Trimming cost V 1 base and J 1 base; bases outside gene matches: 3. The chain's CDR3 is CASSLSSGGSYNEQFF. CDR3 DNA: TGCGCCAGCAGCTTGAGCAGCGGGGGGTCCTACAATGAGCAGTTCTTC.

This clone has just a few counts. The chain is built from TRBV9 and TRBJ1-1, with D possibly matching TRBD1 (5 bases). This CDR3 has 14 amino acids. CDR1 is SGDLS and CDR2 is YYNGEE in the germline V gene. V was cut by 6 bases and J by 5 bases, with 17 bases left in between. The CDR3 region has the DNA TGTGCCAGCACCTCCCCCCCGGGGGGAACTGAAGCTTTCTTT. Its translation is CASTSPPGGTEAFF.

There are a few counts of this clone. The V and J genes are TRBV6-5 and TRBJ1-1; the D gene is possibly TRBD1 (5 bases). The CDR3 extends over 15 amino acids. The V end was cut by 5 bases, the J end by 4 bases, with 17 bases between. Per germline, CDR1 MNHEY and CDR2 SVGAGI. In DNA, the CDR3 is TGTGCCAGCAGTCCCCGGGCCTCCGGGGGCACTGAAGCTTTCTTT. Its translation is CASSPRASGGTEAFF.

This clone was observed a few times. The chain recombines TRBV9 with TRBJ2-1; 11 nucleotides match TRBD1. Germline CDR1 reads SGDLS; CDR2 reads YYNGEE. This CDR3 region has 17 residues. Unmatched junction bases numbered 7, after V lost 3 bases and J lost 2 bases. This chain's CDR3 is CASSAGQGAHPYNEQFF. CDR3 nucleotide sequence: TGTGCCAGCAGCGCCGGACAGGGGGCGCATCCCTACAATGAGCAGTTCTTC.

The gene calls are TRBV9 and TRBJ2-7; D is possibly TRBD1 (6 bases). The CDR3 contains 17 residues. From germline, CDR1 is SGDLS and CDR2 YYNGEE. V lost 0 bases, J lost 5 bases, and 21 bases lay in between. CDR3 coding DNA: TGTGCCAGCAGCGTAGCTACAACTGCACAGGGAGACGACGAGCAGTACTTC. Amino acid sequence: CASSVATTAQGDDEQYF.

This clone was observed a handful of times. V gene TRBV6-1 combines with J gene TRBJ2-3, with 10 positions matching TRBD1. Trimming cost V 4 bases and J 3 bases; bases outside gene matches: 4. Germline values: CDR1 MNHNS, CDR2 SASEGT. The CDR3 has 15 amino acids. CDR3 sequence (DNA): TGTGCCAGCAGTGCCCGGGACAGGGGAACAGATACGCAGTATTTT. Translating gives CASSARDRGTDTQYF.

This clone appeared a few times. J is TRBJ2-3 and V is TRBV5-1, with D perhaps matching TRBD2 (6 bases). Germline lookup yields CDR1 SGHRS and CDR2 YFSETQ. The CDR3 loop spans 14 amino acids. The V and J ends lost 7 bases and 0 bases respectively, with 12 bases between them. The CDR3 loop is CASGEGLSTDTQYF. As DNA, the CDR3 is TGCGCCAGCGGCGAGGGACTTAGCACAGATACGCAGTATTTT.

The chain couples TRBV7-6 to TRBJ2-7; perhaps TRBD1 as D (6 bases). The CDR3 totals 14 residues. V was shortened by 6 bases and J by 2 bases, with 14 bases between the two germline ends. The germline gives CDR1 SGHVS, CDR2 FNYEAQ. The CDR3 DNA is TGTGCCAGCAGTTCAAGCACAGGGACCTACGAGCAGTACTTC. Translating it yields CASSSSTGTYEQYF.

This clone showed up just a few times. The J gene is TRBJ2-5, the V gene TRBV7-8; D is undetermined. Trimming cost V 1 base and J 3 bases, with 6 bases left between them. The CDR3 totals 13 residues. The germline V gene has CDR1 SGHVS and CDR2 FQNEAQ. The CDR3 DNA reads TGTGCCAGCAGCTTAGTCCCAGAAGAGACCCAGTACTTC. Its translation: CASSLVPEETQYF.

About this clone: This same CDR3 is encoded by further DNA sequences in the sample. The rearrangement joins TRBV6-1 to TRBJ1-2, with D hard to call. The V and J ends lost 3 bases and 4 bases respectively, with 6 bases between them. Per the germline V gene, CDR1 is MNHNS and CDR2 is SASEGT. The CDR3 covers 12 residues. The CDR3 nucleotides are TGTGCCAGCAGTGATAGGAGCTATGGCTACACCTTC. It yields the protein CASSDRSYGYTF.

V is TRBV2 and J is TRBJ1-2; 7 nucleotides agree with TRBD1. The V gene's germline CDR1 is SNHLY and CDR2 FYNNEI. The CDR3 is 13 residues long. Unmatched junction bases numbered 7, after V lost 8 bases and J lost 4 bases. The CDR3 is CASEVYRGYGYTF. CDR3 sequence (DNA): TGTGCCAGCGAGGTCTACAGGGGCTATGGCTACACCTTC.

The chain employs TRBV30 and TRBJ2-7; D gene ambiguous. Germline assignment: CDR1 GTSNPN and CDR2 SVGIG (reference sequence). With 0 bases removed from V and 1 base from J, the gap between germline ends came to 16 bases. This CDR3 has 16 residues. CDR3 DNA sequence: TGTGCCTGGAGTGTACCTCTAGGAAGAATGTCCTACGAGCAGTACTTC. This encodes CAWSVPLGRMSYEQYF.

In this sample, this clone turned up a few times. This chain joins TRBV5-4 and TRBJ2-2, with a weak D call TRBD2 (6 bases). The CDR3 length is 17 residues. Trimming took 6 bases from V and 0 from J, leaving 18 bases between them. Germline V gene data show CDR1 as SGHNT and CDR2 as YYREEE (reference sequence). Here the CDR3 reads CASTQSLGLPNTGELFF. DNA of the CDR3: TGTGCCAGCACCCAATCACTAGGACTACCGAACACCGGGGAGCTGTTTTTT.

This chain uses TRBV5-1 with TRBJ2-1; 7 bases fit TRBD2. Germline trimming cut 0 bases from V and 6 bases from J; bases unmatched to any gene: 6. From germline, CDR1 is SGHRS and CDR2 YFSETQ. CDR3 size: 15 residues. This chain's CDR3 is CASSLVIAGGNEQFF. Written as DNA, the CDR3 is TGCGCCAGCAGCTTGGTAATAGCGGGTGGCAATGAGCAGTTCTTC.

The chain joins TRBV5-1 to TRBJ1-1; 7 bases are shared with TRBD1. This CDR3 contains 15 residues. Germline V gives CDR1 SGHRS, CDR2 YFSETQ. Trimming cost V 2 bases and J 3 bases; bases outside gene matches: 7. The CDR3 sequence: CASSFHRTGDTEAFF. The CDR3 region has the DNA TGCGCCAGCAGCTTCCATCGAACAGGGGACACTGAAGCTTTCTTT. Drawing the rest from reference TRBV5-1 and TRBJ1-1, the complete variable domain is KAGVTQTPRYLIKTRGQQVTLSCSPISGHRSVSWYQQTPGQGLQFLFEYFSETQRNKGNFPGRFSGRQFSNSRSEMNVSTLELGDSALYLCASSFHRTGDTEAFFGQGTRLTVV.

The chain links TRBV18 to TRBJ1-1, with D tentatively TRBD1 (5 bases). Trimming removed 0 bases from V and 4 bases from J, with 9 bases in between. The CDR3 totals 14 residues. The germline CDR1 and CDR2 sequences are KGHSH and LQKENI. The CDR3, as DNA: TGTGCCAGCTCACCACCTGCAGGGTTCACTGAAGCTTTCTTT. Amino acid sequence: CASSPPAGFTEAFF. Full variable domain (remainder filled in from reference TRBV18 and TRBJ1-1): NAGVMQNPRHLVRRRGQEARLRCSPMKGHSHVYWYRQLPEEGLKFMVYLQKENIIDESGMPKERFSAEFPKEGPSILRIQQVVRGDSAAYFCASSPPAGFTEAFFGQGTRLTVV.

The chain combines TRBV15 with TRBJ2-1; D call uncertain. The germline V gene has CDR1 LNHNV and CDR2 YYDKDF (reference sequence). The ends were cut back, 1 base at V and 0 bases at J, with 19 bases in the middle. The CDR3 sequence is 19 residues long. CDR3: CATSRGGVIAPPSYNEQFF. The CDR3 DNA is TGTGCCACCAGCAGAGGCGGAGTGATCGCTCCTCCCTCCTACAATGAGCAGTTCTTC.

V usage is TRBV19 and J usage is TRBJ1-5, with a weak D call TRBD1 (6 bases). Germline lookup yields CDR1 LNHDA and CDR2 SQIVND (reference sequence). This CDR3 is built from 14 residues. Trimming stripped 3 bases from V and 7 bases from J, with 13 bases between. The CDR3 loop reads CASSIRGRTQPQHF. CDR3 DNA: TGTGCCAGTAGTATCAGGGGCCGTACGCAGCCCCAGCATTTT.

The V gene is TRBV5-1, the J gene TRBJ2-2, with D unclear. V was shortened by 2 bases and J by 5 bases, with 13 bases between the two germline ends. Germline V gene lookup returns CDR1 SGHRS and CDR2 YFSETQ. This CDR3 is built from 15 residues. CDR3 DNA sequence: TGCGCCAGCAGCTTTTCCCAAGCGAGTACCGGGGAGCTGTTTTTT. Translated: CASSFSQASTGELFF.